What follows describes a single T cell receptor (beta chain). This sample includes further DNA sequences coding for the same CDR3. This CDR3 has 13 amino acids. V shed 5 bases and J shed 1 base, with 9 bases lying between them. From germline, CDR1 is SEHNR and CDR2 FQNEAQ (reference sequence). These data originate in a study of blood T cell repertoires in COVID-19. Profiling relied on immunoSEQ multiplex PCR, and the TCRdb table lists in-frame clones only, not all of them. The sample contains about 170,000 clones, about 93% of which appear only once. The receptor was isolated from a woman in her forties or fifties with acute or convalescent COVID-19. The sample consisted of peripheral blood. The chain is built from TRBV7-9 and TRBJ2-7; a possible D gene is TRBD1 (5 bases). CDR3 sequence reads: CASSGQGSYEQYF. In DNA form, the CDR3 reads TGTGCCAGCAGCGGGCAGGGTTCCTACGAGCAGTACTTC.